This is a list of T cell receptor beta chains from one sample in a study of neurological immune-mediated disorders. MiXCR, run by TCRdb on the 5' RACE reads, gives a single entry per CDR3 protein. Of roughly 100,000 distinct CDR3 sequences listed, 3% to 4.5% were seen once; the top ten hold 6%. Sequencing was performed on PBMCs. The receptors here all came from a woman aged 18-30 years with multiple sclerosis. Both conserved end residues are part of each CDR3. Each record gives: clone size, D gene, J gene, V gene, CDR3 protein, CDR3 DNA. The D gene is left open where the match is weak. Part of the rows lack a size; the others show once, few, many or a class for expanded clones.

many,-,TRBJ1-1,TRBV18,CASSPPAPEAFF,TGTGCCAGCTCACCACCGGCCCCGGAAGCTTTCTTT
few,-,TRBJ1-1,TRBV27,CASSYQGNTEAFF,TGTGCCAGCAGTTATCAGGGAAACACTGAAGCTTTCTTT
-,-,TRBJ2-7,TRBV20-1,CSARPPIVGEQYF,TGCAGTGCTAGACCCCCAATAGTTGGCGAGCAGTACTTC
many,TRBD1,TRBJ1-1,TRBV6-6,CASTLSRQGANTEAFF,TGTGCCAGCACTCTATCTCGACAGGGGGCGAACACTGAAGCTTTCTTT
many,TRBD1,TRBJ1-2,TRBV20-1,CSALQGLYGYTF,TGCAGTGCCCTACAGGGGTTGTATGGCTACACCTTC
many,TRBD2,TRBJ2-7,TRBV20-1,CSARDKREGRGWQYF,TGCAGTGCTAGAGATAAGCGGGAGGGCCGGGGGTGGCAGTACTTC
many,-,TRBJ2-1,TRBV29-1,CSVGAYNEQFF,TGCAGCGTGGGGGCGTACAATGAGCAGTTCTTC
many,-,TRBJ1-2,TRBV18,CASSPLSSLRLEGYTF,TGTGCCAGCTCACCGCTAAGCTCTCTTCGGTTGGAGGGCTACACCTTC
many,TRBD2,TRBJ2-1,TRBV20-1,CSADQLAKDDEQFF,TGCAGTGCTGACCAACTAGCGAAGGACGATGAGCAGTTCTTC
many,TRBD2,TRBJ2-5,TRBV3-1,CASSQDPAGGPETQYF,TGTGCCAGCAGCCAAGATCCAGCGGGAGGGCCAGAGACCCAGTACTTC
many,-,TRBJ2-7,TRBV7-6,CASSLGSAEQYF,TGTGCCAGCAGCTTAGGGTCGGCAGAGCAGTACTTC
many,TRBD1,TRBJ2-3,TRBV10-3,CAISEGTGSTDTQYF,TGTGCCATCAGTGAGGGGACAGGGAGCACAGATACGCAGTATTTT
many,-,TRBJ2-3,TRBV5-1,CASSSSTDTQYF,TGCGCCAGCAGCTCCAGCACAGATACGCAGTATTTT
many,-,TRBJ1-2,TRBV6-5,CASSYSASGANYGYTF,TGTGCCAGCAGTTACTCGGCGTCAGGTGCTAACTATGGCTACACCTTC
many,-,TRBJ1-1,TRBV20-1,CSAIGGSGTEAFF,TGCAGTGCTATAGGGGGGTCGGGGACTGAAGCTTTCTTT
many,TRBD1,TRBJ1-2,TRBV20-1,CSAANVLGTGYGYTF,TGCAGTGCTGCAAACGTGTTAGGGACAGGCTATGGCTACACCTTC
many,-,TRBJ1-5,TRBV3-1,CASSQDPVRPQHF,TGTGCCAGCAGCCAAGATCCGGTACGGCCCCAGCATTTT
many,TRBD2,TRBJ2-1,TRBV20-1,CSAPWGLAGEFSYNEQFF,TGCAGTGCTCCATGGGGGCTAGCGGGAGAGTTCTCCTACAATGAGCAGTTCTTC
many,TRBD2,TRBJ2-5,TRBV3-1,CASSLPGGETQYF,TGTGCCAGCAGCCTCCCGGGAGGAGAGACCCAGTACTTC
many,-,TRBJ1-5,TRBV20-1,CSARERGFQEPQHF,TGCAGTGCTAGAGAGAGGGGGTTCCAAGAGCCCCAGCATTTT
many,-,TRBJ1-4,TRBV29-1,CSVRTVATNEKLFF,TGCAGCGTAAGGACAGTTGCAACTAATGAAAAACTGTTTTTT
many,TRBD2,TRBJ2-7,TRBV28,CASPASGNSYEQYF,TGTGCCAGCCCCGCTAGCGGGAATTCCTACGAGCAGTACTTC
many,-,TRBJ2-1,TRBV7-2,CASSLGADYNEQFF,TGTGCCAGCAGCTTAGGTGCGGATTACAATGAGCAGTTCTTC
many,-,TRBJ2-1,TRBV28,CASSFMARQVF,TGTGCCAGCAGTTTTATGGCACGCCAGGTCTTC
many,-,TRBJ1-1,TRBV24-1,CATSDPPRGFTEAFF,TGTGCCACCAGTGATCCCCCCCGGGGGTTCACTGAAGCTTTCTTT
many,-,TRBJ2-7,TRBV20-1,CSARGDTTWQYF,TGCAGTGCTAGAGGCGATACGACTTGGCAGTACTTC
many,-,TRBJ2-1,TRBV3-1,CASSSTGAGAFNEQFF,TGTGCCAGCAGCTCGACCGGGGCGGGGGCTTTCAATGAGCAGTTCTTC
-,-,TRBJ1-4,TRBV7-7,CASSSGVYGEKLFF,TGTGCCAGCAGCTCAGGGGTTTATGGGGAAAAACTGTTTTTT
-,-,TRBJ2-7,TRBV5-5,CASSFRSPLSYEQYF,TGTGCCAGCAGCTTTCGCTCCCCCCTCTCCTACGAGCAGTACTTC
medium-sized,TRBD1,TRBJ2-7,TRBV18,CASSPPVGQSPRSSYEQYF,TGTGCCAGCTCACCCCCGGTGGGACAGTCCCCAAGGAGCTCCTACGAGCAGTACTTC